This entry is about one TCR beta chain. Its antigen remains unknown. The CDR3 covers 11 residues. Germline loops: CDR1 SQVTM, CDR2 ANQGSEA. The V end lost 4 bases, the J end lost 8 bases, and 10 bases lay between the germline ends. Participants living with HIV all received treatment in the United States. The data belong to a study of long-term antiretroviral therapy in people with HIV. Turning to the study itself: It was about a decade after the earliest samples that the 2015 immediate-ART recommendation appeared.

Assay version v3.0 of immunoSEQ was used, and it was run at survey level. Profiled with immunoSEQ multiplex PCR; TCRdb holds only in-frame clones, not every one. The profile shows around 39,000 clones, under 85% of them singletons. Study-level points and caveats: The study collected blood between the mid-2000s and the late 2010s, possibly under older ART regimens. The study found that diversity rose after ART but stayed below transplant donor controls.

The material sequenced was unsorted PBMCs, taken 1 year after starting antiretroviral therapy. V is TRBV29-1 and J is TRBJ2-3; D ambiguous. This TCR was sampled from a young man with HIV. The CDR3 bases are TGCAGCGTTGCCCTCTCAGGTACGCAGTATTTT. Protein sequence: CSVALSGTQYF.